This T cell receptor beta chain stems from a study of blood T cell repertoires in COVID-19. Profiling relied on immunoSEQ multiplex PCR, and the TCRdb table lists in-frame clones only, not all of them. The repertoire holds some 160,000 clones, with 78% as singletons. The CDR3 runs to 18 residues. Germline values: CDR1 SEHNR, CDR2 FQNEAQ (reference sequence). V was trimmed by 5 bases and J by 7 bases, leaving 24 bases between them. The V call is TRBV7-9, the J call TRBJ1-6; no firm D call. This TCR was sampled from an elderly woman with acute or convalescent COVID-19. Sequencing was done on a sample of peripheral blood. CDR3 sequence reads: CASSPSVLEGVGNSPLHF. CDR3 DNA sequence: TGTGCCAGCAGCCCCTCGGTCTTAGAGGGAGTAGGAAATTCACCCCTCCACTTT.